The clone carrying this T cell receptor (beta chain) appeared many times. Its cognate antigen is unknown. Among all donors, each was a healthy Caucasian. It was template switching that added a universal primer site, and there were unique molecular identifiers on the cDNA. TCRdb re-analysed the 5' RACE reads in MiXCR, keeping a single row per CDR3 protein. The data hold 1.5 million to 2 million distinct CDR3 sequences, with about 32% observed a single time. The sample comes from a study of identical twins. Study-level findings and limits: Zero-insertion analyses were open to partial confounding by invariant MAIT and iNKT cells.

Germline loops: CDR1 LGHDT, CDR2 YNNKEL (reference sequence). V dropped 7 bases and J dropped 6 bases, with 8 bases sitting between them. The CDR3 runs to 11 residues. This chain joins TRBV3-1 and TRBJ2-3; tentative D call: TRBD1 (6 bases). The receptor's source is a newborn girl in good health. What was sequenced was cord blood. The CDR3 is CASTQGDTQYF. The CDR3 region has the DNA TGTGCCAGCACCCAGGGGGATACGCAGTATTTT.